This T cell receptor beta chain comes out of a study of molecular identifiers for immune sequencing clone quantification. Trimming left V 7 bases short and J 2 bases short, with 10 bases between. This CDR3 is 13 amino acids long. The germline CDR1 and CDR2 sequences are MNHEY and SVGAGI. The use of previously described methods and listed TCR primers produced the bulk TCR libraries. From the PCR reads, TCRdb called clonotypes with MiXCR, one entry per CDR3 protein. The sample yields about half a million distinct CDR3 sequences, around 21% seen once. Study-level points and caveats: Highly expanded clone sizes could be underestimated by identical TCR molecules sharing a barcode. Clones of above 20 RNA copies carried over 97% of effector molecules; in naive cells they carried under 1%.

A remark on this clonotype: Its target is not known.

The sequence derives from a human donor in good health. Some libraries in this study had Jurkat cell RNA spiked in. The chain links TRBV6-5 to TRBJ2-3; a possible D gene is TRBD2 (6 bases). Sequenced material: naive CD8+ T cells from blood, with Jurkat cell RNA spiked in. Subset specified: FACS-sorted CD8+CD4-CCR7+CD45RA+ naive T cells. CDR3 amino acids: CASTTGDTDTQYF. The CDR3 nucleotides are TGTGCCAGCACCACGGGGGACACAGATACGCAGTATTTT.